Reported below is one T cell receptor (beta chain). Its antigen is as yet unknown. Researchers generated TCR beta cDNA from about 450 ng of total RNA, relying on a constant-region primer. Amplification in three nested multiplex PCR rounds with slightly modified ARM-PCR gave rise to TCR beta libraries. In the first two PCR rounds, TRBV1-TRBV30 forward primers were paired with a C-beta reverse primer, and each round lasted roughly 9 cycles. TCRdb ran MiXCR on the multiplex PCR reads and lists one entry per CDR3 protein. The table records more than 85,000 distinct CDR3 sequences, roughly 80% of them present only once. Unsorted bulk tissue (about 19-33 mg) underwent RNA and DNA co-extraction. The germline gives CDR1 MNHEY, CDR2 SVGEGT. The CDR3 totals 11 residues. The entry originates in a study of tumor-infiltrating lymphocytes in primary liver carcinoma. At the level of the study: Patients included men and women of 30 to 69 years. Tumor staging was T1-T3 N0M0; sizes spanned about 4 to 10 cm across. Findings and caveats of the study: The proportion of top clones found throughout all five tumor regions was only about 7-24%.

The V and J genes are TRBV6-2 or TRBV6-3 and TRBJ2-7; D not certain. The end of the DNA aligns better with TRBJ2-1, so the J call may be wrong. This sequence originates from a man aged 35 to 55 with primary liver carcinoma and hepatitis B virus infection. Sequencing was carried out using liver tumor tissue from sampling region 3. Subset given: tumor region T3, left-lateral pole. CDR3 in DNA: TGTGCCGCGTCGGCGTGCTACGAGCAGTTCTTC. Protein: CAASACYEQFF.